These 28 T cell receptor beta chains were all obtained from the same sample, sequenced in a study of Graves' ophthalmopathy and Graves' hyperthyroidism. Beta-chain TCR CDR3 regions were amplified from RNA transcripts. The library came from an HTBI-primed first-round RT-PCR and a second-round multiplex PCR. TCRdb reprocessed the multiplex PCR reads via MiXCR and lists one record per CDR3 protein. The data show roughly 500,000 distinct CDR3 sequences, under 15% seen once. Sequencing was performed on blood. Receptors originate from a woman aged 30 to 39 with Graves' ophthalmopathy.

This clonotype occurred many times. CDR3 bases: TGTGCCAGCAGTCCCGGACTGAACGGGGGCTACGAGCAGTACTTC. Its translation: CASSPGLNGGYEQYF. The V call is TRBV6-5, the J call TRBJ2-7; tentative D call: TRBD2 (6 bases). This CDR3 is 15 amino acids long. Trimming took off 5 bases at V and 3 bases at J, with 17 bases between the two ends. CDR1 and CDR2 from the germline V gene are MNHEY and SVGAGI.

Of note for this clonotype: A single base separates this from a much larger clone, so it may be a read error. This chain joins TRBV6-2 or TRBV6-3 and TRBJ2-5, with D possibly being TRBD2 (5 bases). The CDR3 covers 19 residues. Trimming took off 6 bases at V and 5 bases at J, with 31 bases between the two ends. The germline CDR1 and CDR2 sequences are MNHEY and SVGEGT. The CDR3 DNA is TGTGCCAGCAGCTTAGCCCCCCTTCCACGGGTTCCACTAGTGGAGACCCAGTACTTC. Translating gives CASSLAPLPRVPLVETQYF.

This clonotype has at least ten counts. This rearrangement joins TRBV20-1 to TRBJ2-3, with 10 bases matching TRBD2. The CDR3 is 15 residues long. Per the germline V gene, CDR1 is DFQATT and CDR2 is SNEGSKA (reference sequence). Trimming removed 2 bases from V and 6 bases from J; junction bases left unmatched: 8. This CDR3 reads CSARRASGGKDTQYF. The CDR3 nucleotides read TGCAGTGCTAGAAGGGCTAGCGGGGGTAAGGATACGCAGTATTTT.

This clonotype was detected only a few times. The chain has TRBV6-5 and TRBJ2-5; D gene unclear. This CDR3 region has 16 residues. CDR1 is MNHEY and CDR2 is SVGAGI in the germline V gene. V lost 1 base to trimming and J lost 4 bases, with 16 bases between them. The CDR3 spells CASSYYRAPGGETQYF. CDR3 coding DNA: TGTGCCAGCAGTTACTACCGGGCCCCCGGTGGAGAGACCCAGTACTTC.

This clonotype occurred many times. This chain links TRBV15 with TRBJ1-2; D unresolved. With 1 base removed from V and 7 bases from J, the gap between germline ends came to 7 bases. Germline V gene data show CDR1 as LNHNV and CDR2 as YYDKDF (reference sequence). The length of the CDR3 is 12 residues. The CDR3 is CATSRGAGGYTF. The CDR3 nucleotides read TGTGCCACCAGCAGAGGTGCCGGTGGCTACACCTTC. The whole variable domain, filled in from reference TRBV15 and TRBJ1-2, reads DAMVIQNPRYQVTQFGKPVTLSCSQTLNHNVMYWYQQKSSQAPKLLFHYYDKDFNNEADTPDNFQSRRPNTSFCFLDIRSPGLGDTAMYLCATSRGAGGYTFGSGTRLTVV.

The sample holds a few counts of this clonotype. The chain employs TRBV3-1 and TRBJ2-7, with unresolved D. V gave up 2 bases and J gave up 6 bases, with 11 bases separating them. Germline V gene sequence: CDR1 LGHDT, CDR2 YNNKEL (reference sequence). The CDR3 spans 13 residues. The CDR3 region has the DNA TGTGCCAGCAGCCAACCGGGTCTTCCCGAGCAGTACTTC. It yields the protein CASSQPGLPEQYF.

This clonotype was observed at least ten times. The V gene is TRBV6-5, the J gene TRBJ2-7; D is uncertain. V was clipped by 0 bases and J by 3 bases, with 3 bases between them. CDR3 length: 12 residues. Germline CDR1 reads MNHEY; CDR2 reads SVGAGI. The CDR3 sequence: CASSYSSYEQYF. The CDR3 bases are TGTGCCAGCAGTTACTCAAGCTACGAGCAGTACTTC.

This clonotype was seen many times. The chain couples TRBV9 to TRBJ1-3; D is uncertain. Germline V gene sequence: CDR1 SGDLS, CDR2 YYNGEE. CDR3 length equals 13 residues. V lost 0 bases, J lost 4 bases, and 5 bases lay in between. This CDR3 reads CASSVGPGNTIYF. The CDR3 DNA reads TGTGCCAGCAGCGTAGGACCGGGAAACACCATATATTTT.

This clonotype was observed many times. The CDR3 sequence: CATSVGNQETQYF. CDR3 bases: TGTGCCACCAGTGTTGGAAACCAAGAGACCCAGTACTTC. The rearrangement joins TRBV24-1 to TRBJ2-5; D gene unclear. V gave up 5 bases and J gave up 0 bases, with 6 bases separating them. This CDR3 has 13 amino acids. The germline gives CDR1 KGHDR, CDR2 SFDVKD.

This clonotype was counted ten times or more. This chain joins TRBV4-1 and TRBJ1-1; D not resolved. The CDR3 extends over 13 amino acids. The germline CDR1 and CDR2 sequences are MGHRA and YSYEKL. V dropped 0 bases and J dropped 9 bases, with 11 bases sitting between them. This chain's CDR3 is CASSQEGSLKAFF. As DNA, the CDR3 is TGCGCCAGCAGCCAAGAAGGGTCCCTGAAAGCTTTCTTT.

The sample holds many counts of this clonotype. V is TRBV10-2 and J is TRBJ2-5; D ambiguous. Germline V CDR1 and CDR2: WSHSY, SAAADI. CDR3 length: 14 amino acids. V lost 10 bases and J lost 6, with 21 bases in between. In DNA form, the CDR3 reads TGCGCCACTTTGAACTCACAGAGGCAAAAGACCCAGTACTTC. Its protein is CATLNSQRQKTQYF.

The sample holds many counts of this clonotype. The J gene is TRBJ2-7, the V gene TRBV4-2; no definite D call. V was pared by 0 bases and J by 12 bases, with 18 bases between. The CDR3 runs 14 residues. The germline gives CDR1 LGHNA, CDR2 YNFKEQ. The CDR3 is CASSQDHHSNPRYF. CDR3 sequence (DNA): TGTGCCAGCAGCCAAGATCATCACTCCAACCCGCGGTACTTC.

This clonotype came up a few times. A read error may explain this, as a much larger clone is one base away. This chain joins TRBV28 and TRBJ1-1; D is ambiguous. The CDR3 runs 14 residues. Germline V gene data show CDR1 as MDHEN and CDR2 as SYDVKM. CDR3 region: CASSIRNWNTVAFF. CDR3 in DNA: TGTGCCAGCAGTATACGGAATTGGAACACTGTAGCTTTCTTT.

This clonotype has more than one count but fewer than ten. The J gene is TRBJ2-5, the V gene TRBV3-1; 7 bases line up with TRBD1. Per the germline V gene, CDR1 is LGHDT and CDR2 is YNNKEL (reference sequence). The CDR3 has 15 residues. J gave up 4 bases and V 3 bases, and 8 bases lay outside the gene matches. The CDR3 DNA is TGTGCCAGCAGCCAGAACACAGGGGTCCCAGAGACCCAGTACTTC. Protein sequence: CASSQNTGVPETQYF.

This clonotype was recorded at least ten times. The rearrangement uses TRBV10-3 and TRBJ2-7; 8 nucleotides line up with TRBD1. Germline V gene lookup returns CDR1 ENHRY and CDR2 SYGVKD. This CDR3 is 15 amino acids long. The V gene end was trimmed by 6 bases and the J gene end by 0 bases; junction bases not matched to a gene: 7. CDR3 DNA: TGTGCCATCAGCCGGACAGGGCTAAACTCCTACGAGCAGTACTTC. Protein product: CAISRTGLNSYEQYF.

This clonotype was seen a handful of times. This chain's CDR3 is CASNKDREIPNSPLHF. Written as DNA, the CDR3 is TGTGCCAGCAATAAAGACAGGGAAATCCCCAATTCACCCCTCCACTTT. This sequence joins TRBV2 and TRBJ1-6; TRBD1 matches at 7 bases. Germline V gene data show CDR1 as SNHLY and CDR2 as FYNNEI. The CDR3 contains 16 residues. The junction had 13 bases not matched to a gene; V was cut back by 7 bases and J by 7 bases.

This clonotype was picked up many times. The chain joins TRBV6-1 to TRBJ1-1; no definite D call. The ends were cut back, 4 bases at V and 1 base at J, with 7 bases in the middle. There are 13 residues in the CDR3. The V gene's germline CDR1 is MNHNS and CDR2 SASEGT. The CDR3 reads CASSGKGNTEAFF. The DNA of the CDR3 is TGTGCCAGCAGTGGCAAGGGGAACACTGAAGCTTTCTTT.

Of note for this clonotype: This may come from a read error, since a much larger clone is one base off. The chain couples TRBV13 to TRBJ2-2, with D perhaps matching TRBD2 (6 bases). CDR3 length: 14 amino acids. Germline lookup yields CDR1 PRHDT and CDR2 FYEKMQ (reference sequence). Here the CDR3 reads CASSLVGGTGELLF. DNA for the CDR3: TGTGCCAGCAGCTTAGTCGGAGGGACCGGGGAGCTGTTGTTT.

The genes are TRBV3-1 and TRBJ1-1; TRBD1 matches 9 bases. Germline CDR1 and CDR2: LGHDT and YNNKEL (reference sequence). J was trimmed by 5 bases and V by 2 bases; bases with no gene match: 3. This CDR3 is 14 amino acids long. The CDR3 sequence: CASSQWTGDTEAFF. In DNA, the CDR3 is TGTGCCAGCAGCCAATGGACAGGGGATACTGAAGCTTTCTTT.

A few counts support this clonotype. The chain carries TRBV5-6 and TRBJ2-7; TRBD1 or TRBD2 may be the D gene (5 bases each). The V end was cut by 5 bases, the J end by 0 bases, with 12 bases between. The length of the CDR3 is 14 residues. CDR1 is SGHDT and CDR2 is YYEEEE in the germline V gene. CDR3 nucleotide sequence: TGTGCCAGCAGACCCAGAGGGGCCTCCTACGAGCAGTACTTC. This gives the protein CASRPRGASYEQYF.

Ten or more counts support this clonotype. J is TRBJ2-7 and V is TRBV6-1; 10 bases line up with TRBD1. The germline CDR1 and CDR2 sequences are MNHNS and SASEGT. V shed 5 bases and J 2 bases; nucleotides not matched to a gene: 6. This CDR3 region has 15 residues. The CDR3 DNA reads TGTGCCAGCAGTAAGGACAGGGGGATCACCTACGAGCAGTACTTC. Its protein is CASSKDRGITYEQYF.

This clonotype was counted a few times. The rearrangement uses TRBV7-6 and TRBJ2-2; 14 positions agree with TRBD2. The CDR3 consists of 16 residues. Germline CDR1 and CDR2: SGHVS and FNYEAQ. Trimming took 5 bases from V and 5 from J; bases not matched to a gene: 4. The CDR3 loop is CASSPGLAGGTGELFF. The CDR3 DNA reads TGTGCCAGCAGCCCTGGACTAGCGGGAGGAACCGGGGAGCTGTTTTTT.

This clonotype was seen many times. J is TRBJ1-1 and V is TRBV12-3 or TRBV12-4; possible D gene TRBD1, 5 bases. The CDR3 extends over 13 amino acids. V was clipped by 4 bases and J by 10 bases, with 16 bases between them. The CDR3 nucleotides are TGTGCCAGCAGTTCGACAGAAATGAGGGGAGCTTTCTTT. This gives the protein CASSSTEMRGAFF.

This clonotype was recorded a few times. A single base separates this from a much larger clone, so it may be a read error. The V gene is TRBV6-1, the J gene TRBJ1-1; tentatively, D is TRBD1 (6 bases). The V gene's germline CDR1 is MNHNS and CDR2 SASEGT. The CDR3 totals 13 residues. The CDR3 loop reads CASSEAGAGEACF. The CDR3 DNA reads TGTGCCAGCAGTGAAGCGGGGGCCGGTGAAGCTTGCTTT.

This clonotype was observed at least ten times. The germline gene is not matched at one end of the junction; a read error may be the cause. The chain has TRBV5-1 and TRBJ2-7; D might be TRBD1 (5 bases). This CDR3 comprises 13 residues. Germline CDR1 and CDR2: SGHRS and YFSETQ. In nucleotides, the CDR3 is TGTGCCAGCAGTTTAGGCAGGGACTACGAGCAGTACTTC. It yields the protein CASSLGRDYEQYF.

This clonotype has at least ten counts. V gene TRBV7-8 combines with J gene TRBJ2-7; D remains unclear. V was shortened by 1 base and J by 6 bases, with 10 bases between the two germline ends. Per germline, CDR1 SGHVS and CDR2 FQNEAQ. This CDR3 is built from 13 residues. The CDR3 coding sequence is TGTGCCAGCAGCTTAGTATCCTCTGGCGAGCAGTACTTC. This sequence encodes CASSLVSSGEQYF.

This clonotype has at least ten counts. The CDR3 here is CASSPSLNQPQHF. CDR3 DNA sequence: TGTGCCAGCAGCCCGTCCTTAAATCAGCCCCAGCATTTT. The rearrangement uses TRBV12-3 or TRBV12-4 and TRBJ1-5; no definite D call. V lost 6 bases, J lost 4 bases, and 10 bases lay in between. This CDR3 has 13 residues.

This clonotype was observed a few times. The chain joins TRBV19 to TRBJ2-2; 8 positions match TRBD1. Germline assignment: CDR1 LNHDA and CDR2 SQIVND (reference sequence). J lost 0 bases, V lost 7 bases, and 1 base had no gene match. The CDR3 sequence is 14 residues long. In nucleotides, the CDR3 is TGTGCCAGTAAGACAGGGGCGAACACCGGGGAGCTGTTTTTT. Protein: CASKTGANTGELFF.